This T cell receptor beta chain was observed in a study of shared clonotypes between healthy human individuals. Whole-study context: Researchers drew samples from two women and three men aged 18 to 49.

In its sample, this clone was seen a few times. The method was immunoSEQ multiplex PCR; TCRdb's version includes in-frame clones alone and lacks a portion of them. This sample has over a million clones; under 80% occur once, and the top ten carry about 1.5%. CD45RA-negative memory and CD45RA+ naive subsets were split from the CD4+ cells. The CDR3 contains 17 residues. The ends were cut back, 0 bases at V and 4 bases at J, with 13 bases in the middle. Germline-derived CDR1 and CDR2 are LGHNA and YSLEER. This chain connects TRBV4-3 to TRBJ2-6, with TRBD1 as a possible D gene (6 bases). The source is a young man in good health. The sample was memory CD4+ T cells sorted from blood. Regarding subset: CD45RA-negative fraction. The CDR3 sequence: CASSQEVGASGANVLTF. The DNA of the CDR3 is TGCGCCAGCAGCCAAGAAGTGGGGGCTTCCGGGGCCAACGTCCTGACTTTC.